These 9 T cell receptor beta chains originate from one sample sequenced in a study of cytomegalovirus exposure and HLA in healthy donors. Repertoires were generated with immunoSEQ multiplex PCR, while TCRdb's copy carries only in-frame clones and drops some. This sample has 150,000 to 200,000 clones, with 84% found just once. Sequencing was performed on PBMCs. Every receptor here comes from a man between 25 and 39 years old in good health and CMV-seropositive.

This clone appeared once. V is TRBV18 and J is TRBJ2-7, with a weak D call TRBD1 (5 bases). The CDR3 sequence is 13 residues long. Germline V gives CDR1 KGHSH, CDR2 LQKENI. V lost 3 bases to trimming and J lost 5 bases, with 11 bases between them. The CDR3 here is CASSPREGDEQYF. CDR3 in DNA: TGTGCCAGCTCACCTAGGGAAGGGGACGAGCAGTACTTC.

This chain joins TRBV6-1 and TRBJ2-7, with a possible D match to TRBD1 (6 bases). This CDR3 has 14 residues. With 2 bases removed from V and 0 bases from J, the gap between germline ends came to 8 bases. CDR1 and CDR2 (germline): MNHNS, SASEGT. The CDR3 spells CASSETGNSYEQYF. CDR3 nucleotides: TGTGCCAGCAGTGAAACAGGGAACTCCTACGAGCAGTACTTC.

V gene TRBV7-2 combines with J gene TRBJ1-2, with 7 nucleotides matching TRBD1. From germline, CDR1 is SGHTA and CDR2 FQGNSA. The CDR3 runs 15 residues. V lost 3 bases to trimming and J lost 0 bases; unmatched junction nucleotides: 4. DNA for the CDR3: TGTGCCAGCAGCTTTAACAGGGGTGCTAACTATGGCTACACCTTC. Protein: CASSFNRGANYGYTF.

This chain joins TRBV7-9 and TRBJ2-1; 8 bases are a match to TRBD2. J gave up 0 bases and V 1 base, and 8 bases lay outside the gene matches. The length of the CDR3 is 18 residues. Germline lookup yields CDR1 SEHNR and CDR2 FQNEAQ (reference sequence). The CDR3 DNA follows: TGTGCCAGCAGCTTAGTAACCCGACTAGCGAGCTCCTACAATGAGCAGTTCTTC. Amino acid sequence: CASSLVTRLASSYNEQFF. The full variable domain, rest sourced from reference TRBV7-9 and TRBJ2-1, is DTGVSQNPRHKITKRGQNVTFRCDPISEHNRLYWYRQTLGQGPEFLTYFQNEAQLEKSRLLSDRFSAERPKGSFSTLEIQRTEQGDSAMYLCASSLVTRLASSYNEQFFGPGTRLTVL.

As regards this clone: Other nucleotide sequences in the sample specify the same CDR3. V usage is TRBV2 and J usage is TRBJ2-5; 11 bases align to TRBD1. The CDR3 contains 15 residues. The V gene end was trimmed by 2 bases and the J gene end by 5 bases; junction bases not matched to a gene: 4. Germline CDR1 SNHLY, CDR2 FYNNEI. The CDR3 nucleotides are TGTGCCAGCAGTGAAAGGACAGGGGGCCGGGAGACCCAGTACTTC. This encodes CASSERTGGRETQYF. The whole variable domain, filled in from reference TRBV2 and TRBJ2-5, reads EPEVTQTPSHQVTQMGQEVILRCVPISNHLYFYWYRQILGQKVEFLVSFYNNEISEKSEIFDDQFSVERPDGSNFTLKIRSTKLEDSAMYFCASSERTGGRETQYFGPGTRLLVL.

Note on this clone: An end of the junction differs from the germline gene, which may be a read error. J is TRBJ1-4 and V is TRBV4-1; TRBD1 matches 8 bases. CDR1 and CDR2 (germline): MGHRA, YSYEKL. The CDR3 sequence is 14 residues long. CDR3 residues: CASSQDQGAAIHEF. CDR3 in DNA: TGCGCCAGCAGCCAAGATCAGGGGGCGGCAATCCATGAATTT.

This rearrangement joins TRBV2 to TRBJ2-1; D uncertain. The CDR3 extends over 10 amino acids. V lost 6 bases and J lost 12, with 9 bases in between. Germline-derived CDR1 and CDR2 are SNHLY and FYNNEI. The CDR3 region is CASSQVGQFF. CDR3 DNA sequence: TGTGCCAGCAGCCAGGTGGGGCAGTTCTTC.

The gene calls are TRBV9 and TRBJ1-4; 9 bases map to TRBD1. Germline loops: CDR1 SGDLS, CDR2 YYNGEE. The CDR3 runs 17 residues. The ends lost 0 bases at V and 4 bases at J; junction bases unmatched: 7. The CDR3, as DNA: TGTGCCAGCAGCGTAGGTGGGACAGGGCCCATTAATGAAAAACTGTTTTTT. Protein: CASSVGGTGPINEKLFF. Drawing the rest from reference TRBV9 and TRBJ1-4, the complete variable domain is DSGVTQTPKHLITATGQRVTLRCSPRSGDLSVYWYQQSLDQGLQFLIQYYNGEERAKGNILERFSAQQFPDLHSELNLSSLELGDSALYFCASSVGGTGPINEKLFFGSGTQLSVL.

This chain uses TRBV9 with TRBJ2-2; D not resolved. The ends were cut back, 2 bases at V and 6 bases at J, with 5 bases in the middle. Germline V gene data show CDR1 as SGDLS and CDR2 as YYNGEE. The CDR3 length is 12 residues. CDR3 sequence (DNA): TGTGCCAGCAGCGTCTACCCCGGGGAGCTGTTTTTT. Amino acids: CASSVYPGELFF. Combining the CDR3 with reference TRBV9 and TRBJ2-2 gives the whole variable domain DSGVTQTPKHLITATGQRVTLRCSPRSGDLSVYWYQQSLDQGLQFLIQYYNGEERAKGNILERFSAQQFPDLHSELNLSSLELGDSALYFCASSVYPGELFFGEGSRLTVL.